This TCR beta chain was observed in a study of metastatic and nonmetastatic thyroid tumors (dated by TCRdb to between 2020 and 2021). About the study as a whole: The researchers compared repertoires between peripheral blood samples and tumor or nodule tissue samples from patients with malignant or benign thyroid disease. Overall results and qualifications from the work: TCR beta diversity was reported as significantly higher in malignant tumors than in benign nodules, in both blood and tumor samples.

No patient had received any treatment before thyroid surgery. Using T-cell receptor beta sequencing, the researchers looked back retrospectively at clinical samples from patients, gathered between the early 2010s and the late 2010s. Libraries were made using PCR. TCRdb names Illumina HiSeq 4000 as the instrument used. High-throughput sequencing was used to profile the TCR beta-chain CDR3 region of every patient. The authors' pipeline ran thus. A classifier to discriminate distant-metastatic papillary thyroid cancer patients was built from CDR3 differences across clinicopathological groups. To measure repertoire diversity the researchers used the Shannon index, while the Morisita-Horn index served to gauge how similar the tumor and blood repertoires were. TCRdb handled the public reads itself, with Q25 trimming in fastp and clone calling in MiXCR, and kept productive beta chains. None of the V and J calls come from the authors' own analysis; TCRdb made them. This sample lists around 35,000 clones; roughly 15% were detected once. The top ten clones comprise roughly 3.2% of the sample.

In this sample, this clone turned up many times. Its antigen is currently not known. Base qualities are missing; no much larger clone stands one base away. From the cysteine up to the phenylalanine, the CDR3 has a length of 12 residues. The DNA shown is the 36-base CDR3, in frame from base 1. The junction shows trimming of 2 bases on V and 5 bases on J, plus 5 bases between the germline ends. Taken from the germline V gene (reference sequence), the CDR1 and CDR2 loops are LGHDT and YNNKEL. Recombination joined TRBV3-1 with TRBJ2-3; no D gene can be assigned with confidence. Sequenced: blood. This receptor was obtained from a female donor with papillary thyroid cancer or a benign thyroid nodule (not recorded which). Some clones in this sample may be carry-over from other donors' samples. In nucleotide form, the sequence is TGTGCCAGCAGCCAATTCGGAGATACGCAGTATTTT. Translated, this is CASSQFGDTQYF.